This T cell receptor beta chain is from a study of PD-1 blockade in mismatch repair-deficient tumors. The wider study: Enrolled about 2013-2016, patients had progressing, pretreated mismatch repair-deficient cancers of more than ten types. Findings of the study overall: Rapid post-treatment expansion, then contraction, generally preceding radiologic response, marked tumor-resident clones.

Details on this clone: Its antigen is not known.

The method was immunoSEQ multiplex PCR; TCRdb's version includes in-frame clones alone and lacks a portion of them. The table includes around 130,000 clones, approximately 91% detected once. Mismatch repair deficiency was confirmed in all patients, by PCR or immunohistochemistry. TCRs were sequenced from a few patients responding to pembrolizumab. The input for sequencing was peripheral blood, taken roughly 67 weeks after starting pembrolizumab. This receptor was identified in an adult with mismatch repair-deficient cancer.

The CDR3 spells CATSSPRVGSGYNEQFF. CDR3 nucleotide sequence: TGTGCCACCAGCTCCCCCCGGGTGGGGTCAGGGTACAATGAGCAGTTCTTC. This chain joins TRBV15 and TRBJ2-1; D perhaps matches TRBD1 (5 bases). The CDR3 covers 17 residues. Looked up from germline, CDR1 is LNHNV and CDR2 is YYDKDF (reference sequence). Deletions cut 5 bases from V and 4 bases from J, with 21 bases between.